This TCR beta chain was recorded in a study of CD8 T cells in ankylosing spondylitis. Study outcomes and limitations: In ankylosing spondylitis blood, a motif of seven or eight highly homologous TCR beta variants appeared characteristic.

Only a few counts were recorded for this clonotype. What it binds is not known. TCRdb redid the calling of the 5' RACE reads with MiXCR, one entry per CDR3 protein. The sample has under 950,000 distinct CDR3 sequences; 15% to 20% are singletons. Germline-derived CDR1 and CDR2 are GTSNPN and SVGIG (reference sequence). The CDR3 length is 13 residues. J lost 6 bases, V lost 4 bases, and 4 bases had no gene match. The sequencing sample was made of blood, either unsorted or a sorted T cell fraction (not recorded which). The source is a male donor with ankylosing spondylitis. The chain joins TRBV30 to TRBJ1-2; 11 positions agree with TRBD1. DNA for the CDR3: TGTGCCTGGACCAGGACAGGGGGCGATGGCTACACCTTC. Residues: CAWTRTGGDGYTF.